Sequencing of this T cell receptor beta chain was carried out in a study of identical twins. Findings and caveats of the study: Models underestimated out-of-frame TCR alpha sharing in monozygotic twins. Beta out-of-frame sequences displayed a weaker excess of sharing between twins. For cord blood, abundant beta clonotypes had fewer insertions, unlike memory repertoires, which showed none.

Germline values: CDR1 DFQATT, CDR2 SNEGSKA (reference sequence). The CDR3 is 14 residues long. V dropped 0 bases and J dropped 2; count of bases not matched to a gene: 2. A universal primer site was incorporated via template switching, and the cDNA contained unique molecular identifiers. MiXCR, applied by TCRdb to the 5' RACE reads, yields one record per CDR3 protein. The sample yields roughly 1,500,000 distinct CDR3 sequences, roughly a third seen once. A remark on this clonotype: As yet, its antigen is unknown. A much larger clone differs from this one at a single base, so this may be a read error.

The rearrangement uses TRBV20-1 and TRBJ1-2; 8 bases fit TRBD1. Sequenced sample: cord blood. The clonotype comes from a newborn girl in good health. CDR3 DNA sequence: TGCAGTGCTAGAGATAGGACAGGGAACTATGGCTACACCTTC. Protein product: CSARDRTGNYGYTF.